This T cell receptor beta chain was observed in a study of cytomegalovirus exposure and HLA in healthy donors. Vbeta (60) and Jbeta (13) primers were used in the PCR. Only in-frame clones appear in the TCRdb table, and some are missing; sequencing was by immunoSEQ multiplex PCR. Found here are 87,000 or so clones, about 7.6% of them singletons; the top ten hold about 2%. Looked up from germline, CDR1 is SGHAT and CDR2 is FQDESV (reference sequence). V dropped 4 bases and J dropped 1; count of bases not matched to a gene: 9. The CDR3 is made up of 16 amino acids. There are a few counts of this clone. The chain has TRBV11-1 and TRBJ1-1, with 7 bases matching TRBD1. Sequenced: PBMCs. The source of this sequence is a man aged 45-60 years in good health and CMV-seronegative. This CDR3 reads CASSYRQGRGNTEAFF. CDR3 DNA: TGTGCCAGCAGCTATAGACAGGGTAGAGGGAACACTGAAGCTTTCTTT.